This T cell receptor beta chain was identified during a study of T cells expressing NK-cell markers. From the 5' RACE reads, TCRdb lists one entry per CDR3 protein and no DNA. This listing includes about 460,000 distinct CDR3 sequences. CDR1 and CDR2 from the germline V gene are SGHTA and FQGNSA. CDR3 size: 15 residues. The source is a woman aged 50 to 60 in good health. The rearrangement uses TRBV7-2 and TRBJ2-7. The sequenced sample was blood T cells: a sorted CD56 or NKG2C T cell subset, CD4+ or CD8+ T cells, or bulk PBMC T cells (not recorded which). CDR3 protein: CASSRRLGASYEQYF.